This passage covers 20 T cell receptor beta chains from one sample sequenced in a study of monozygotic twins with inflammatory bowel disease. One entry per CDR3 protein, without DNA, is what TCRdb gives after re-calling the 5' RACE reads. This sample's clone table lists some 210,000 distinct CDR3 sequences. Sequencing was done on a sample of blood. All receptors come from a human donor with ulcerative colitis or Crohn's disease, or a healthy co-twin of an affected twin (not recorded which).

The rearrangement links TRBV7-6 to TRBJ2-7; TCRdb names TRBD1, which stays unverified in the absence of DNA. This CDR3 has 13 residues. Germline CDR1 SGHVS, CDR2 FNYEAQ. The CDR3 loop is CASSLGPEYEQYF.

The rearrangement uses TRBV5-1 and TRBJ2-5; TCRdb picks TRBD1, but there is no DNA to check that call. Germline V gene sequence: CDR1 SGHRS, CDR2 YFSETQ. The CDR3 is 15 amino acids. The CDR3 reads CASSLAGTQGETQYF.

V is TRBV12-3 or TRBV12-4 and J is TRBJ1-5; the D call of TRBD1 rests on TCRdb alone, since no DNA is present to check it. The CDR3 loop spans 14 amino acids. CDR3: CASTTGQSNQPQHF.

This chain joins TRBV4-1 and TRBJ1-5. The CDR3 consists of 16 residues. Germline CDR1 and CDR2: MGHRA and YSYEKL. CDR3 in amino acids: CASSQGYSRINQPQHF.

The chain is built from TRBV5-4 and TRBJ2-1. The CDR3 covers 13 residues. Germline assignment: CDR1 SGHNT and CDR2 YYREEE (reference sequence). CDR3 sequence reads: CASSLARYNEQFF.

The V call is TRBV7-8, the J call TRBJ2-1. The CDR3 runs to 14 residues. Germline lookup yields CDR1 SGHVS and CDR2 FQNEAQ. CDR3 residues: CASSARLDYNEQFF.

The chain combines TRBV5-1 with TRBJ1-4; TCRdb proposes TRBD1, but this gene call is untestable without DNA. The length of the CDR3 is 14 residues. Per germline, CDR1 SGHRS and CDR2 YFSETQ. The CDR3 is CASSSAGQDEKLFF.

The chain's CDR3 is CASGLVGERGGIEEAHLRPQYF. The chain employs TRBV12-5 and TRBJ2-3; the D call of TRBD2 rests on TCRdb alone, since no DNA is present to check it. The germline gives CDR1 LGHNT, CDR2 FRNRAP. This CDR3 has 22 residues. The full variable domain, rest sourced from reference TRBV12-5 and TRBJ2-3, is DARVTQTPRHKVTEMGQEVTMRCQPILGHNTVFWYRQTMMQGLELLAYFRNRAPLDDSGMPKDRFSAEMPDATLATLKIQPSEPRDSAVYFCASGLVGERGGIEEAHLRPQYFGPGTRLTVL.

The CDR3 is CASPLRTGGSSSNQPQHF. The gene calls are TRBV6-4 and TRBJ1-5; TCRdb returns TRBD1, unconfirmable since there is no DNA. CDR1 MRHNA and CDR2 SNTAGT come from the germline V gene. The CDR3 spans 18 residues.

The chain couples TRBV12-3 or TRBV12-4 to TRBJ2-7; the D gene TCRdb calls, TRBD1, cannot be checked with no DNA. The CDR3 covers 13 residues. The CDR3 sequence: CASSLTRGDEQYF.

This chain links TRBV3-1 with TRBJ1-1; with no DNA, the TCRdb D assignment of TRBD1 cannot be verified. This CDR3 contains 16 residues. Looked up from germline, CDR1 is LGHDT and CDR2 is YNNKEL (reference sequence). This chain's CDR3 is CASSQAPGRLNTEAFF.

The J gene is TRBJ1-4, the V gene TRBV7-9; TCRdb calls TRBD1, which cannot be checked without DNA. Germline-derived CDR1 and CDR2 are SEHNR and FQNEAQ (reference sequence). This CDR3 is built from 17 residues. CDR3 residues: CASSPLPGTGDNEKLFF.

The chain recombines TRBV12-3 or TRBV12-4 with TRBJ2-7. This CDR3 contains 13 residues. The CDR3 loop reads CASSFLSGNEQYF.

This rearrangement joins TRBV5-1 to TRBJ2-1; TCRdb's assignment of TRBD1 cannot be checked, as there is no DNA. There are 14 residues in the CDR3. Germline V CDR1 and CDR2: SGHRS, YFSETQ. The CDR3 reads CASSAGQAYNEQFF. Full variable domain (remainder filled in from reference TRBV5-1 and TRBJ2-1): KAGVTQTPRYLIKTRGQQVTLSCSPISGHRSVSWYQQTPGQGLQFLFEYFSETQRNKGNFPGRFSGRQFSNSRSEMNVSTLELGDSALYLCASSAGQAYNEQFFGPGTRLTVL.

V gene TRBV5-1 combines with J gene TRBJ1-4; as DNA is missing, the TRBD1 call by TCRdb cannot be tested. The CDR3 is 15 amino acids. CDR1 and CDR2 from the germline V gene are SGHRS and YFSETQ. The CDR3 is CASSGGRATNEKLFF.

The V call is TRBV27, the J call TRBJ1-1; TCRdb proposes TRBD1, but this gene call is untestable without DNA. Germline loops: CDR1 MNHEY, CDR2 SMNVEV (reference sequence). The CDR3 is made up of 14 amino acids. The CDR3 here is CASSTWTGRTEAFF.

This sequence joins TRBV12-3 or TRBV12-4 and TRBJ2-1; the D call from TCRdb, TRBD1, cannot be confirmed without DNA. This CDR3 is 14 amino acids long. The CDR3 spells CASSPGQVVNEQFF.

This sequence joins TRBV3-1 and TRBJ1-1; TCRdb's D call of TRBD1 is untestable without DNA. Germline V gene sequence: CDR1 LGHDT, CDR2 YNNKEL (reference sequence). CDR3 length: 14 residues. CDR3 amino acids: CTSSQVRGGTEAFF.

The V gene is TRBV7-3, the J gene TRBJ1-3; checking the TCRdb D call of TRBD1 is not possible without DNA. There are 15 residues in the CDR3. From germline, CDR1 is SGHTA and CDR2 FQGTGA. The CDR3 is CASSLTRDPGTTIYF.

The chain combines TRBV7-8 with TRBJ1-2; TCRdb designates TRBD1, a call that cannot be tested without DNA. The CDR3 loop spans 18 amino acids. The germline CDR1 and CDR2 sequences are SGHVS and FQNEAQ. This CDR3 reads CASSFSPTVWVQNYGYTF. The full variable domain, with the rest looked up from reference TRBV7-8 and TRBJ1-2, is GAGVSQSPRYKVAKRGQDVALRCDPISGHVSLFWYQQALGQGPEFLTYFQNEAQLDKSGLPSDRFFAERPEGSVSTLKIQRTQQEDSAVYLCASSFSPTVWVQNYGYTFGSGTRLTVV.